A selection of T cell receptor beta chains follows, all from one sample in a study of blood T cell repertoires in COVID-19. Some clones are missing from TCRdb's copy, which holds only in-frame ones; the method was immunoSEQ multiplex PCR. Of 110,000 to 150,000 clones in the sample, over 70% are singletons; the top ten hold roughly 3.6%. Input material: peripheral blood. The receptors here all came from a man in his sixties or seventies who had recovered from COVID-19. CDR3s include the opening cysteine and the closing phenylalanine or tryptophan. Each record gives: J gene, clone size, D gene, V gene, CDR3 DNA, CDR3 protein. D genes are given only for firm matches. Some rows mark clone size as missing; the rest say once, few, many or name a class of expanded clone.

>TRBJ1-2|-|-|TRBV5-6
TGTGCCAGCAGCTTGACCGGGGGAGAGACCTATGGCTACACCTTC
CASSLTGGETYGYTF
>TRBJ1-6|-|-|TRBV25-1
TGTGCCAGCAGTGCCCGGACAGTTGATAATTCACCCCTCCACTTT
CASSARTVDNSPLHF
>TRBJ1-1|-|TRBD1|TRBV28
TGTGCCAGCAGTTCTCTAAACAGGGGCACTGAAGCTTTCTTT
CASSSLNRGTEAFF
>TRBJ2-1|-|TRBD2|TRBV10-3
TGTGCCATCAGTTTCTCTAGCGGTAGCAATGAGCAGTTCTTC
CAISFSSGSNEQFF
>TRBJ2-7|once|-|TRBV2
TGTGCCAGCGAGCAGGGGGAGGCCTACGAGCAGTACTTC
CASEQGEAYEQYF
>TRBJ1-1|-|-|TRBV5-5
TGTGCCAGCAGCCACGGTGGAGGGAACACTGAAGCTTTCTTT
CASSHGGGNTEAFF
>TRBJ2-3|-|-|TRBV19
TGTGCCAGTAGGAAAGTGACTAGCACAGATACGCAGTATTTT
CASRKVTSTDTQYF
>TRBJ2-3|-|TRBD2|TRBV6-2/TRBV6-3
TGTGCCAGCAGTTACGCTAGCGGGACTAGCACAGATACGCAGTATTTT
CASSYASGTSTDTQYF
>TRBJ1-2|-|-|TRBV7-3
TGTGCCAGCAGCTTACAGGGGAACGATCTCTATGGCTACACCTTC
CASSLQGNDLYGYTF
>TRBJ2-1|once|-|TRBV21-1
TGTGCCAGCAGCAAAGTTAAGACAGGGGGGTACAATGAGCAGTTCTTC
CASSKVKTGGYNEQFF
>TRBJ2-1|-|-|TRBV11-2
TGTGCCAGCAGCTCGAGCGCGAGCTCCTACAATGAGCAGTTCTTC
CASSSSASSYNEQFF
>TRBJ2-3|-|TRBD2|TRBV6-5
TGTGCCAGCAGTTTCACTAGCGGGACCACAGATACGCAGTATTTT
CASSFTSGTTDTQYF
>TRBJ1-3|few|TRBD1|TRBV20-1
TGCGTTGGACAGGCAGGAAACACCATATATTTT
CVGQAGNTIYF
>TRBJ2-1|-|TRBD1|TRBV2
TGTGCCAGCAGTGGGACAGGGAACCCCTACAATGAGCAGTTCTTC
CASSGTGNPYNEQFF
>TRBJ1-5|many|-|TRBV6-2/TRBV6-3
TGTGCCAGCAGTTACTCCAGGGGCGGCAATCAGCCCCAGCATTTT
CASSYSRGGNQPQHF
>TRBJ2-6|-|-|TRBV30
TGTGCTTATGACACCTCTGGGGCCAACGTCCTGACTTTC
CAYDTSGANVLTF
>TRBJ1-1|-|-|TRBV19
TGTGCCAGTAGTCCCAGGGACTTGATAAGTGGGGCTTTCTTT
CASSPRDLISGAFF
>TRBJ1-3|-|-|TRBV11-2
TGTGCCAGCAGCTTAGCCCTCAGGGACTCTGGAAACACCATATATTTT
CASSLALRDSGNTIYF
>TRBJ2-1|-|TRBD2|TRBV3-1/TRBV3-2
TGTGCCAGCAGCCTAGGGACTAGCGGGAGCAATGAGCAGTTCTTC
CASSLGTSGSNEQFF
>TRBJ2-2|once|-|TRBV18
TGTGCCAGCTCACTAGACAGGTTGAACACCGGGGAGCTGTTTTTT
CASSLDRLNTGELFF
>TRBJ1-3|-|TRBD1|TRBV5-8
TGTGCCAGCAGCCGAACCCCTGACAGGGTGCGCGGAAACACCATATATTTT
CASSRTPDRVRGNTIYF
>TRBJ1-1|-|-|TRBV5-6
TGTGCCGGCAGCTGGGGGGAAGCTGAAGCTTTCTTT
CAGSWGEAEAFF
>TRBJ2-3|-|TRBD2|TRBV24-1
TGTGCCATTGGACTAGCGGGCACAGATACGCAGTATTTT
CAIGLAGTDTQYF
>TRBJ1-1|-|-|TRBV18
TGTGCCAGCTCACCGGGACAGAACACTGAAGCTTTCTTT
CASSPGQNTEAFF
>TRBJ1-1|-|-|TRBV18
TGTGCCAGCTCACCACCGCCAGGGAGGGGCACTGAAGCTTTCTTT
CASSPPPGRGTEAFF
>TRBJ2-2|-|-|TRBV9
TGTGCCAGCAGCGTAGGGCTAGCCAACACCGGGGAGCTGTTTTTT
CASSVGLANTGELFF
>TRBJ2-5|-|-|TRBV2
TGTGCCAGCAGTGAAGGGCTCAAAGAGACCCAGTACTTC
CASSEGLKETQYF
>TRBJ1-6|-|TRBD1|TRBV5-1
TGCGCCAGCAGCGCCGGGACAGCGGAGAATTCACCCCTCCACTTT
CASSAGTAENSPLHF